These 17 T cell receptor beta chains were sequenced from one sample in a study of blood T cell repertoires in COVID-19. The protocol was immunoSEQ multiplex PCR, while the TCRdb copy is restricted to in-frame clones and leaves out a portion. Among some 340,000 clones listed, around 84% were seen once. Sequences were obtained from peripheral blood. The receptors here all came from a woman under 30 with acute or convalescent COVID-19.

The chain is built from TRBV4-1 and TRBJ1-2; TRBD1 agrees at 8 bases. J lost 0 bases, V lost 4 bases, and 4 bases had no gene match. Germline V gives CDR1 MGHRA, CDR2 YSYEKL. CDR3 length: 15 residues. The CDR3 protein is CASSPGQGANYGYTF. Written as DNA, the CDR3 is TGCGCCAGCAGCCCTGGACAGGGTGCTAACTATGGCTACACCTTC.

The chain links TRBV9 to TRBJ2-5, with 7 bases aligning to TRBD1. The germline CDR1 and CDR2 sequences are SGDLS and YYNGEE. This CDR3 has 14 residues. With 3 bases clipped from V and 5 bases from J, the junction kept 7 bases outside the gene matches. CDR3 in amino acids: CASSARDSRETQYF. The CDR3 nucleotides read TGTGCCAGCAGCGCCCGGGACAGCCGGGAGACCCAGTACTTC.

The chain carries TRBV27 and TRBJ1-2, with D unresolved. The CDR3 totals 14 residues. V was pared by 6 bases and J by 3 bases, with 14 bases between. Germline lookup yields CDR1 MNHEY and CDR2 SMNVEV (reference sequence). Here the CDR3 reads CASSLTRRDYGYTF. CDR3 DNA: TGTGCCAGCAGCTTAACTCGACGGGACTATGGCTACACCTTC.

This clone was observed a single time. The gene calls are TRBV5-4 and TRBJ1-1; no definite D call. The germline gives CDR1 SGHNT, CDR2 YYREEE (reference sequence). Trimming pared 0 bases from V and 0 bases from J, leaving 6 bases between. CDR3 length: 14 amino acids. Here the CDR3 reads CASSLGSVNTEAFF. CDR3 sequence (DNA): TGTGCCAGCAGCTTGGGGTCGGTGAACACTGAAGCTTTCTTT. The complete variable domain, with remaining parts taken from reference TRBV5-4 and TRBJ1-1, reads ETGVTQSPTHLIKTRGQQVTLRCSSQSGHNTVSWYQQALGQGPQFIFQYYREEENGRGNFPPRFSGLQFPNYSSELNVNALELDDSALYLCASSLGSVNTEAFFGQGTRLTVV.

This rearrangement joins TRBV29-1 to TRBJ1-3; D ambiguous. The CDR3 covers 15 residues. CDR1 is SQVTM, CDR2 ANQGSEA, per germline. V was trimmed by 6 bases and J by 0 bases, leaving 15 bases between them. This CDR3 is CSVAPEVDSGNTIYF. DNA of the CDR3: TGCAGCGTCGCCCCAGAGGTAGACTCTGGAAACACCATATATTTT.

This chain connects TRBV5-4 to TRBJ1-2, with TRBD1 as a possible D gene (5 bases). Germline V gives CDR1 SGHNT, CDR2 YYREEE (reference sequence). The CDR3 has 17 residues. V was clipped by 4 bases and J by 3 bases, with 22 bases between them. The CDR3 coding sequence is TGTGCCAGCAGCCGGGGGGGAGGAGCGGGCGGAGACTATGGCTACACCTTC. Encoded protein: CASSRGGGAGGDYGYTF.

The chain uses TRBV4-2 and TRBJ2-7; a weak D match, TRBD2 (5 bases). The CDR3 is 16 amino acids. Germline values: CDR1 LGHNA, CDR2 YNFKEQ. Trimming took off 0 bases at V and 0 bases at J, with 12 bases between the two ends. The CDR3 DNA reads as TGTGCCAGCAGCCAAGAAGACTACCGAAGCTCCTACGAGCAGTACTTC. Residues: CASSQEDYRSSYEQYF.

A word on this clone: At one boundary the junction diverges from the germline segment, which might be a read error. CDR3 DNA sequence: TGTGCAAGCACAAGGGGCTACGAGCAGTACTTC. It specifies CASTRGYEQYF. The chain combines TRBV2 with TRBJ2-7; D is possibly TRBD1 (5 bases). Germline V gene lookup returns CDR1 SNHLY and CDR2 FYNNEI. The CDR3 has 11 residues.

V gene TRBV5-6 combines with J gene TRBJ2-1, with TRBD2 matching over 7 bases. The germline V gene encodes CDR1 SGHDT and CDR2 YYEEEE. The CDR3 is 14 amino acids. V was clipped by 4 bases and J by 5 bases; unmatched bases: 6. CDR3 residues: CASSERGGNNEQFF. CDR3 in DNA: TGTGCCAGCAGCGAGCGGGGAGGAAACAATGAGCAGTTCTTC.

This clone showed up just once. V gene TRBV6-5 combines with J gene TRBJ2-7; the D gene is possibly TRBD2 (6 bases). This CDR3 contains 15 residues. Germline V gives CDR1 MNHEY, CDR2 SVGAGI. V lost 7 bases, J lost 6 bases, and 22 bases lay in between. The CDR3 DNA is TGTGCCAGCATTCCCACCCCGGGGGTCCGGGGCGAGCAGTACTTC. Translated, it gives CASIPTPGVRGEQYF.

The chain carries TRBV24-1 and TRBJ2-5, with D maybe TRBD2 (5 bases). CDR1 KGHDR and CDR2 SFDVKD come from the germline V gene. Trimming cost V 9 bases and J 4 bases, with 14 bases left between them. This CDR3 region has 13 residues. The DNA for the CDR3 is TGTGCCACCGGAGACGGGGTAGGAGAGACCCAGTACTTC. The encoded protein is CATGDGVGETQYF.

V is TRBV5-6 and J is TRBJ2-1; a possible D gene is TRBD2 (5 bases). V was shortened by 4 bases and J by 6 bases, with 11 bases between the two germline ends. This CDR3 has 13 amino acids. Germline values: CDR1 SGHDT, CDR2 YYEEEE. The CDR3 protein is CASSSGLSNEQFF. The CDR3 DNA reads TGTGCCAGCAGCAGCGGACTCTCCAATGAGCAGTTCTTC.

This chain links TRBV9 with TRBJ1-4; no reliable D call. V lost 6 bases, J lost 0 bases, and 9 bases lay in between. This CDR3 contains 14 residues. Germline CDR1 reads SGDLS; CDR2 reads YYNGEE. CDR3 protein: CASTPGATNEKLFF. The CDR3 DNA sequence: TGTGCCAGCACCCCAGGCGCAACTAATGAAAAACTGTTTTTT.

The rearrangement uses TRBV27 and TRBJ2-1; 14 bases align to TRBD2. This CDR3 spans 16 amino acids. Germline V gene lookup returns CDR1 MNHEY and CDR2 SMNVEV (reference sequence). J gave up 9 bases and V 2 bases, and 6 bases lay outside the gene matches. The CDR3 reads CASSLEGTSGGGEQFF. In nucleotides, the CDR3 is TGTGCCAGCAGTTTAGAAGGGACTAGCGGGGGCGGTGAGCAGTTCTTC.

This rearrangement joins TRBV4-1 to TRBJ1-2, with D uncertain. The CDR3 is 12 amino acids. Germline V lookup: CDR1 MGHRA, CDR2 YSYEKL. Trimming shortened V by 5 bases and J by 3 bases, and 7 bases separated the two germline ends. CDR3 region: CASSEADYGYTF. CDR3 DNA: TGCGCCAGCAGCGAGGCTGACTATGGCTACACCTTC.

The chain carries TRBV7-9 and TRBJ2-6; D is ambiguous. V dropped 1 base and J dropped 0 bases, with 7 bases sitting between them. Germline assignment: CDR1 SEHNR and CDR2 FQNEAQ (reference sequence). The CDR3 loop spans 16 amino acids. The CDR3 DNA reads TGTGCCAGCAGCTTAGTCGGGTACTCTGGGGCCAACGTCCTGACTTTC. It is translated as CASSLVGYSGANVLTF.

The genes are TRBV11-2 and TRBJ2-1; 9 bases are a match to TRBD1. With 6 bases clipped from V and 4 bases from J, the junction kept 10 bases outside the gene matches. Germline CDR1 SGHAT, CDR2 FQNNGV. This CDR3 has 16 residues. CDR3 nucleotide sequence: TGTGCCAGCAGTTCCACAGGGGGCGCTCGGTACAATGAGCAGTTCTTC. Translated, it gives CASSSTGGARYNEQFF.